The 26 T cell receptor beta chains presented below share a single source sample, sequenced in a study of cytomegalovirus exposure and HLA in healthy donors (TCRdb year 2017). Library method: the immunoSEQ multiplex PCR assay. For the multiplex PCR, a mixture combining 60 forward primers for TCR Vbeta segments and 13 reverse primers for TCR Jbeta segments was used. The clones in this table, taken by TCRdb from immuneACCESS, are in-frame only. Not every clone is retained; where verified, under half of the shortfall comes from an unresolved V gene, and the cause of the rest is unknown. This sample comprises roughly 80,000 clones, around 78% of them detected only once. Clones ranked in the top ten supply roughly 3.5% of the sample. Sequenced input: PBMCs. These receptors were taken from a man aged 35 to 55 in good health and CMV-seronegative.

Comments on this clone: Relative to the germline gene, one junction end is altered; a read error may explain this. The chain is built from TRBV5-1 and TRBJ2-7; TRBD2 is a possible D gene (6 bases). The CDR3 totals 15 residues. Germline V CDR1 and CDR2: SGHRS, YFSETQ. CDR3 protein: CPSSPDWTTSYEQYF. CDR3 sequence (DNA): TGCCCCAGCAGTCCAGACTGGACTACCTCCTACGAGCAGTACTTC. Complete variable domain (other parts from reference TRBV5-1 and TRBJ2-7): KAGVTQTPRYLIKTRGQQVTLSCSPISGHRSVSWYQQTPGQGLQFLFEYFSETQRNKGNFPGRFSGRQFSNSRSEMNVSTLELGDSALYLCPSSPDWTTSYEQYFGPGTRLTVT.

The chain couples TRBV7-2 to TRBJ2-3; TRBD2 matches at 7 bases. CDR3 length equals 15 residues. CDR1 is SGHTA, CDR2 FQGNSA, per germline. After removal of 5 bases from V and 3 bases from J, the junction contained 8 bases not matched to a gene. The CDR3, as DNA: TGTGCCAGCAGCGGCCTGGGGGGGAGAACAGATACGCAGTATTTT. It encodes CASSGLGGRTDTQYF.

The chain recombines TRBV19 with TRBJ1-2, with 9 bases aligning to TRBD1. V dropped 7 bases and J dropped 7; count of bases not matched to a gene: 13. Germline assignment: CDR1 LNHDA and CDR2 SQIVND (reference sequence). The CDR3 consists of 15 residues. The CDR3 DNA reads as TGTGCCAGTATCTCTGGACAGGGGAAGTTTCGTGGCTACACCTTC. Translated, it gives CASISGQGKFRGYTF. Drawing the rest from reference TRBV19 and TRBJ1-2, the complete variable domain is DGGITQSPKYLFRKEGQNVTLSCEQNLNHDAMYWYRQDPGQGLRLIYYSQIVNDFQKGDIAEGYSVSREKKESFPLTVTSAQKNPTAFYLCASISGQGKFRGYTFGSGTRLTVV.

The CDR3 loop is CSVAMGGSTDTQYF. In DNA form, the CDR3 reads TGCAGCGTTGCGATGGGGGGAAGCACAGATACGCAGTATTTT. The genes are TRBV29-1 and TRBJ2-3; maybe TRBD2 (6 bases). Trimming cost V 4 bases and J 0 bases, with 11 bases left between them. The length of the CDR3 is 14 residues. Germline V lookup: CDR1 SQVTM, CDR2 ANQGSEA.

This clone occurred once. The chain recombines TRBV18 with TRBJ2-5, with 10 nucleotides matching TRBD1. The J call is doubtful: the DNA matches TRBJ2-7 better. Germline CDR1 reads KGHSH; CDR2 reads LQKENI. This CDR3 is built from 15 residues. The CDR3 DNA reads as TGTGCCAGCTCACCAACCGGGACAGGGGCCTACGAGCAGTACTTC. Protein product: CASSPTGTGAYEQYF.

The sample holds one count of this clone. V is TRBV11-2 and J is TRBJ2-2; D perhaps matches TRBD1 (5 bases). Trimming left V 5 bases short and J 5 bases short, with 9 bases between. This CDR3 has 13 residues. CDR1 SGHAT and CDR2 FQNNGV come from the germline V gene. The DNA for the CDR3 is TGTGCCAGCAGCCCCGACAGAACCGGGGAGCTGTTTTTT. Translating it yields CASSPDRTGELFF.

This clone was detected only a few times. The chain recombines TRBV19 with TRBJ1-1; TRBD1 matches 7 bases. CDR3 length: 16 amino acids. V shed 8 bases and J 0 bases; nucleotides not matched to a gene: 12. Germline V lookup: CDR1 LNHDA, CDR2 SQIVND (reference sequence). The CDR3, as DNA: TGTGCCAGTCGAGGGGGCAGGGGATGGCTGAACACTGAAGCTTTCTTT. The encoded protein is CASRGGRGWLNTEAFF.

The V gene is TRBV9, the J gene TRBJ1-6; 7 positions agree with TRBD1. Trimming took 6 bases from V and 8 from J; bases not matched to a gene: 8. The germline CDR1 and CDR2 sequences are SGDLS and YYNGEE. CDR3 size: 14 residues. DNA of the CDR3: TGTGCCAGCAACGGAGGGGGCCAACATTCACCCCTCCACTTT. Translated, it gives CASNGGGQHSPLHF.

This rearrangement joins TRBV5-6 to TRBJ2-7; 7 nucleotides align to TRBD1. The CDR3 is 15 amino acids. Germline CDR1 is SGHDT and CDR2 is YYEEEE. The V and J ends lost 6 bases and 0 bases, in that order; junction bases with no gene match: 9. The CDR3 loop is CASTHRWDSSYEQYF. DNA for the CDR3: TGTGCCAGCACCCATCGATGGGACAGCTCCTACGAGCAGTACTTC. The whole variable domain, filled in from reference TRBV5-6 and TRBJ2-7, reads DAGVTQSPTHLIKTRGQQVTLRCSPKSGHDTVSWYQQALGQGPQFIFQYYEEEERQRGNFPDRFSGHQFPNYSSELNVNALLLGDSALYLCASTHRWDSSYEQYFGPGTRLTVT.

The gene calls are TRBV7-6 and TRBJ2-2; 7 nucleotides align to TRBD2. Trimming took 5 bases from V and 0 from J; bases not matched to a gene: 12. The V gene's germline CDR1 is SGHVS and CDR2 FNYEAQ. The CDR3 has 18 residues. CDR3 sequence: CASSLPLGRGSNTGELFF. As DNA, the CDR3 is TGTGCCAGCAGCCTCCCGCTCGGGCGGGGGTCGAACACCGGGGAGCTGTTTTTT.

V is TRBV5-8 and J is TRBJ2-7, with D tentatively TRBD1 (6 bases). With 1 base removed from V and 2 bases from J, the gap between germline ends came to 7 bases. The CDR3 runs to 13 residues. Per the germline V gene, CDR1 is SGHTS and CDR2 is YDEGEE. CDR3 coding DNA: TGTGCCAGCAGCTTGTACAGGGCCTACGAGCAGTACTTC. It encodes CASSLYRAYEQYF.

This clone is a singleton in its sample. For the CDR3, the DNA is TGTGCCAGCGTCCTAGCGGGGTCTAATGAGCAGTTCTTC. Its translation is CASVLAGSNEQFF. This sequence joins TRBV6-5 and TRBJ2-1; 9 positions agree with TRBD2. V shed 8 bases and J 7 bases; nucleotides not matched to a gene: 6. The CDR3 has 13 amino acids. Germline CDR1 reads MNHEY; CDR2 reads SVGAGI.

The chain carries TRBV7-3 and TRBJ2-1; 9 nucleotides match TRBD1. The germline CDR1 and CDR2 sequences are SGHTA and FQGTGA. V was pared by 6 bases and J by 8 bases, with 11 bases of the junction left unmatched. The CDR3 extends over 15 amino acids. This CDR3 reads CASSPGTGMGYEQFF. In DNA form, the CDR3 reads TGTGCCAGCAGTCCCGGGACAGGGATGGGGTATGAGCAGTTCTTC.

This rearrangement joins TRBV18 to TRBJ2-2; perhaps TRBD2 as D (5 bases). CDR1 and CDR2 from the germline V gene are KGHSH and LQKENI. The V gene lost 4 bases and the J gene lost 0 bases, with 9 bases spanning the gap. The CDR3 loop spans 15 amino acids. The CDR3 here is CASSQLDTNTGELFF. The DNA for the CDR3 is TGTGCCAGCTCACAACTAGACACGAACACCGGGGAGCTGTTTTTT.

The chain uses TRBV6-1 and TRBJ1-6, with no clear D. The CDR3 extends over 13 amino acids. The V end was cut by 7 bases, the J end by 10 bases, with 14 bases between. The germline V gene encodes CDR1 MNHNS and CDR2 SASEGT. CDR3 nucleotides: TGTGCCAGCATGTACAGCTCAAGGTCACCCCTCCACTTT. Translated: CASMYSSRSPLHF.

The V call is TRBV5-1, the J call TRBJ2-2; 10 positions match TRBD2. With V trimmed by 4 bases and J by 7 bases, 10 bases remained unmatched. The germline CDR1 and CDR2 sequences are SGHRS and YFSETQ. The CDR3 has 16 residues. The CDR3 coding sequence is TGCGCCAGCAGCCAAGTCAGCGGGGGGGCCGGCGGGGAGCTGTTTTTT. It yields the protein CASSQVSGGAGGELFF.

The chain uses TRBV29-1 and TRBJ2-5; no clear D gene. CDR3 size: 12 residues. CDR1 is SQVTM, CDR2 ANQGSEA, per germline. The ends were cut back, 3 bases at V and 4 bases at J, with 9 bases in the middle. The CDR3 DNA sequence: TGCAGCGTTGAGGAGCAAGGAGAGACCCAGTACTTC. Encoded protein: CSVEEQGETQYF.

The CDR3 loop reads CASSIKSGSYGYTF. CDR3 coding DNA: TGTGCCAGTAGTATTAAGTCGGGGAGCTATGGCTACACCTTC. The V gene is TRBV19, the J gene TRBJ1-2; D is undetermined. The V end lost 3 bases, the J end lost 4 bases, and 12 bases lay between the germline ends. The CDR3 runs to 14 residues. Germline assignment: CDR1 LNHDA and CDR2 SQIVND (reference sequence).

The J gene is TRBJ1-2, the V gene TRBV4-1, with D possibly matching TRBD1 (5 bases). This CDR3 spans 15 amino acids. Trimming shortened V by 2 bases and J by 8 bases, and 18 bases separated the two germline ends. From germline, CDR1 is MGHRA and CDR2 YSYEKL. CDR3 sequence reads: CASSQTQAPILGYTF. DNA for the CDR3: TGCGCCAGCAGCCAAACACAGGCCCCGATACTCGGCTACACCTTC.

This clone was detected only once. This chain uses TRBV10-1 with TRBJ2-3; the match to TRBD2 covers 10 bases. Germline assignment: CDR1 WNHNN and CDR2 SYGVQD (reference sequence). The CDR3 sequence is 17 residues long. V gave up 10 bases and J gave up 1 base; unmatched junction bases: 14. CDR3 in amino acids: CAIPSGILAGCTDTQYF. The CDR3 bases are TGCGCCATTCCGAGCGGAATACTAGCGGGGTGCACAGATACGCAGTATTTT.

The chain uses TRBV5-1 and TRBJ2-5, with 9 bases identical to TRBD2. This CDR3 is 15 amino acids long. V shed 0 bases, J shed 3 bases, and the junction held 3 bases outside the gene matches. The germline V gene has CDR1 SGHRS and CDR2 YFSETQ. The CDR3 DNA reads TGCGCCAGCAGCTTGGGGGCTAGCGGGGAAGAGACCCAGTACTTC. It specifies CASSLGASGEETQYF.

The chain joins TRBV5-6 to TRBJ2-3; TRBD1 matches 11 bases. CDR3 length equals 16 residues. V gave up 2 bases and J gave up 2 bases; unmatched junction bases: 4. The germline CDR1 and CDR2 sequences are SGHDT and YYEEEE. The CDR3 bases are TGTGCCAGCAGCTTCTGGACAGGGGGCCCCACAGATACGCAGTATTTT. This translates into CASSFWTGGPTDTQYF.

The sample holds a few counts of this clone. The rearrangement joins TRBV6-6 to TRBJ1-2, with TRBD1 matching over 7 bases. J lost 8 bases, V lost 2 bases, and 11 bases had no gene match. Germline V gene data show CDR1 as MNHNY and CDR2 as SVGAGI (reference sequence). The CDR3 length is 15 residues. CDR3 bases: TGTGCCAGCAGTTACCCCACAGGGGCTATAAGGGGCTACACCTTC. This sequence encodes CASSYPTGAIRGYTF.

J is TRBJ1-4 and V is TRBV10-3, with D possibly TRBD1 on 6 matching bases. V was cut by 4 bases and J by 8 bases, with 11 bases left in between. CDR1 and CDR2 from the germline V gene are ENHRY and SYGVKD. The CDR3 has 13 amino acids. CDR3 nucleotide sequence: TGTGCCATCAGTGCTGGGGACACAGAAAAACTGTTTTTT. Translation: CAISAGDTEKLFF.

The chain combines TRBV30 with TRBJ2-5, with 9 bases identical to TRBD2. This CDR3 is 15 amino acids long. The junction had 10 bases not matched to a gene; V was cut back by 3 bases and J by 5 bases. The germline CDR1 and CDR2 sequences are GTSNPN and SVGIG (reference sequence). CDR3 region: CAWSLGAGGMETQYF. For the CDR3, the DNA is TGTGCCTGGAGCCTGGGGGCGGGGGGGATGGAGACCCAGTACTTC.

The rearrangement uses TRBV19 and TRBJ2-2, with a tentative D call TRBD2 (6 bases). Germline CDR1 LNHDA, CDR2 SQIVND (reference sequence). The CDR3 covers 16 residues. With 5 bases removed from V and 3 bases from J, the gap between germline ends came to 16 bases. Here the CDR3 reads CASSFLGTQDTGELFF. Here the CDR3 DNA reads TGTGCCAGTAGTTTTCTCGGGACTCAGGACACCGGGGAGCTGTTTTTT.